The present TCR beta chain was sequenced within a study of blood T cell repertoires in COVID-19. Original data processing: Researchers report that nucleated cell counts were estimated from reference gene primer amplification. Clones were sequenced by immunoSEQ multiplex PCR, and TCRdb holds only the in-frame ones, with some missing. V, J and clone size derive from that table, while D and trimming were established from the DNA sequence. The profile covers about 300,000 clones, with about 90% appearing a single time and under 3.5% taken by the ten largest. The germline V gene has CDR1 MNHEY and CDR2 SVGAGI. The CDR3 is 13 amino acids. Deletions cut 8 bases from V and 3 bases from J, with 14 bases between.

The sample was PBMCs or T cells enriched from blood (not recorded which). The gene calls are TRBV6-5 and TRBJ2-7; D ambiguous. This receptor was taken from a woman between 45 and 60 years old who had been exposed to COVID-19. CDR3 sequence: CASRRSGGYEQYF. In DNA form, the CDR3 reads TGTGCCAGCCGAAGGTCCGGCGGCTACGAGCAGTACTTC.